This T cell receptor beta chain was captured by sequencing in a study of CD8 T cells in Susac syndrome. RNA was extracted with the RNeasy kit, and a quantity of 0.5 to 1 ug was reverse transcribed using random hexamers. Each CDR3 protein is one row after TCRdb ran MiXCR on the immunoSEQ multiplex PCR reads. This sample yields 180,000 or so distinct CDR3 sequences, of which 85% to 95% are seen a single time; less than 0.11% belongs to the top ten. Sequencing of TCR beta drew on CD8+ and CD4+ T cells from blood. Purification of the CD8+ and CD4+ T cells relied on negative isolation, and TEMRA cells underwent FACS enrichment. The CDR3 runs to 18 residues. The ends lost 3 bases at V and 5 bases at J; junction bases unmatched: 14. CDR1 and CDR2 (germline): KGHSH, LQKENI.

Sequenced material: CD4+ T cells from PBMCs. V usage is TRBV18 and J usage is TRBJ2-1; 9 nucleotides match TRBD1. The receptor was derived from a human donor in good health. The chain's CDR3 is CASSPIRPGTGKNNEQFF. The CDR3 DNA is TGTGCCAGCTCACCCATCAGGCCCGGGACAGGGAAGAACAATGAGCAGTTCTTC.